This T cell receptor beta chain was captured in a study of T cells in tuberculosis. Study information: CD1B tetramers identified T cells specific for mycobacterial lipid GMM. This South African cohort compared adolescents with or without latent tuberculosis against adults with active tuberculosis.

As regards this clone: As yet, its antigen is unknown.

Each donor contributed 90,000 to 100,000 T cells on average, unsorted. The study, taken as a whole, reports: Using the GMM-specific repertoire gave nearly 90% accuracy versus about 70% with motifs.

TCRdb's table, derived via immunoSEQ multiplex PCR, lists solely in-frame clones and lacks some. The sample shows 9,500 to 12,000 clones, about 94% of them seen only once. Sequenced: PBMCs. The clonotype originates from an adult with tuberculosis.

The CDR3 spells CASSVTPAVEAFF. In DNA form, the CDR3 reads TGTGCCAGCAGCGTCACCCCGGCGGTCGAAGCTTTCTTT. The chain recombines TRBV9 with TRBJ1-1; the D is unclear. The CDR3 length is 13 residues. CDR1 and CDR2 from the germline V gene are SGDLS and YYNGEE. Trimming removed 2 bases at V and 8 bases at J, with 13 bases between. Full variable domain (outside the CDR3, taken from reference TRBV9 and TRBJ1-1): DSGVTQTPKHLITATGQRVTLRCSPRSGDLSVYWYQQSLDQGLQFLIQYYNGEERAKGNILERFSAQQFPDLHSELNLSSLELGDSALYFCASSVTPAVEAFFGQGTRLTVV.